Given below is one T cell receptor (beta chain) in context. Genomic DNA belonging to each subset was distributed in equal measure over several immunoSEQ plates. Per the authors' pipeline: ImmunoSEQ gave junction-only sequences without quality scores, so filtering differed. Assay: immunoSEQ multiplex PCR; the TCRdb copy retains only in-frame clones and omits some. For V, J and clone size, that table is used; D and trimming come from the DNA. Of millions of clones in the sample, about 92% were seen once. This sample is drawn from a study of shared clonotypes between healthy human individuals. V lost 4 bases and J 0 bases, leaving 8 bases between the germline ends. This CDR3 contains 14 residues. The germline V gene encodes CDR1 SGDLS and CDR2 YYNGEE.

The chain joins TRBV9 to TRBJ1-3; D remains ambiguous. This sequence was found in a man aged 18 to 29 in good health. Some clones in this sample may be carry-over from other donors' samples. Sequenced material: naive CD4+ T cells from PBMCs. The subset here: CD45RA+ positively selected. The CDR3 sequence is CASSPAPSGNTIYF. CDR3 DNA: TGTGCCAGCAGCCCTGCCCCCTCTGGAAACACCATATATTTT.